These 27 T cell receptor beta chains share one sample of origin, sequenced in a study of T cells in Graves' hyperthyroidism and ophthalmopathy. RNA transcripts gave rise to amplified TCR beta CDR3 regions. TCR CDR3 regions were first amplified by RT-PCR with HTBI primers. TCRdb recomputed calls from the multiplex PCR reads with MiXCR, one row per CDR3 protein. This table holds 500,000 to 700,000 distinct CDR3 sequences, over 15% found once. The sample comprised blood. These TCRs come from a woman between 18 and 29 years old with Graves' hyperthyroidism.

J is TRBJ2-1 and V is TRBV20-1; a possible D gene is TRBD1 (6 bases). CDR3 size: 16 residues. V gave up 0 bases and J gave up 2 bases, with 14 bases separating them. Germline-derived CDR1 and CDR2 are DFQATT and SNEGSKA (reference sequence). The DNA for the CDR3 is TGCAGTGCTAGAGACGCGTGGTGGGGGCCCTACAATGAGCAGTTCTTC. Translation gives CSARDAWWGPYNEQFF.

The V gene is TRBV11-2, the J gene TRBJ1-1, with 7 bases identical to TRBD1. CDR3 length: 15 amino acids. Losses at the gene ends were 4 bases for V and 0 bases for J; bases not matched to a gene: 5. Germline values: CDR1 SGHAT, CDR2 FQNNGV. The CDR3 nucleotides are TGTGCCAGCAGCTCTCTGACAGGGTTGAACACTGAAGCTTTCTTT. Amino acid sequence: CASSSLTGLNTEAFF. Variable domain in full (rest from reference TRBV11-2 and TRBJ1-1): EAGVAQSPRYKIIEKRQSVAFWCNPISGHATLYWYQQILGQGPKLLIQFQNNGVVDDSQLPKDRFSAERLKGVDSTLKIQPAKLEDSAVYLCASSSLTGLNTEAFFGQGTRLTVV.

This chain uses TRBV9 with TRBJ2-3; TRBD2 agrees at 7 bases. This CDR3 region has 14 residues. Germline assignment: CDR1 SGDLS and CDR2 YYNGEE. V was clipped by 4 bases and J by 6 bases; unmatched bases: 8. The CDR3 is CASSLSGPRDTQYF. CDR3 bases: TGTGCCAGCAGCCTTAGCGGGCCAAGGGATACGCAGTATTTT. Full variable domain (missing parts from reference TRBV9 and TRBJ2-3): DSGVTQTPKHLITATGQRVTLRCSPRSGDLSVYWYQQSLDQGLQFLIQYYNGEERAKGNILERFSAQQFPDLHSELNLSSLELGDSALYFCASSLSGPRDTQYFGPGTRLTVL.

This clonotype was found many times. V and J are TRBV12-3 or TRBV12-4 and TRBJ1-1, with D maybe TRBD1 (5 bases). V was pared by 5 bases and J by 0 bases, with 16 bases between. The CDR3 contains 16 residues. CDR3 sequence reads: CASSQSGPRMNTEAFF. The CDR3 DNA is TGTGCCAGCAGTCAATCGGGGCCAAGGATGAACACTGAAGCTTTCTTT.

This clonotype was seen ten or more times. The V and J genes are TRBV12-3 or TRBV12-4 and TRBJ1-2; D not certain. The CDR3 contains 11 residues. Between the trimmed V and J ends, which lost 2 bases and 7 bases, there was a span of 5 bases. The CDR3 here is CASSLPGGYTF. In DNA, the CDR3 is TGTGCCAGCAGTTTACCCGGTGGCTACACCTTC.

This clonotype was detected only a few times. Here the CDR3 reads CATRVVNTGELFF. DNA of the CDR3: TGTGCCACCCGGGTAGTAAACACCGGGGAGCTGTTTTTT. This chain joins TRBV27 and TRBJ2-2, with D hard to call. The V and J ends lost 10 bases and 2 bases respectively, with 11 bases between them. Looked up from germline, CDR1 is MNHEY and CDR2 is SMNVEV (reference sequence). The CDR3 covers 13 residues.

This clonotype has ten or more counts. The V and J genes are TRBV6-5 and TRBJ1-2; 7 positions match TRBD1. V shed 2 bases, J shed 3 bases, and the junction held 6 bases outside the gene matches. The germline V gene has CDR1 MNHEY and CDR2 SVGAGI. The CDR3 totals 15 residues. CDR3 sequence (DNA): TGTGCCAGCAGTTACGTCCGGGACAGTCACTATGGCTACACCTTC. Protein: CASSYVRDSHYGYTF.

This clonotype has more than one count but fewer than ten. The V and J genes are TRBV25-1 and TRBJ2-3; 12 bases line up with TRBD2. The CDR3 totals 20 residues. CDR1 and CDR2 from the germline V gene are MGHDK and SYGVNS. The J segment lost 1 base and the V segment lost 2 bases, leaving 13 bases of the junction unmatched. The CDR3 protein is CASSEKGASGRAGGTDTQYF. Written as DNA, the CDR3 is TGTGCCAGCAGTGAAAAGGGTGCTAGCGGGAGGGCCGGGGGCACAGATACGCAGTATTTT.

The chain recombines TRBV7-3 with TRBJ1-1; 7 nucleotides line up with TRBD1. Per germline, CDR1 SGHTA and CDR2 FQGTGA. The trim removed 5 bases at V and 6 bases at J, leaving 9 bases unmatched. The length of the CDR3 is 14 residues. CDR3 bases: TGTGCCAGCAGCCCCCAGGGGGGGGGGTCTGAAGCTTTCTTT. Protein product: CASSPQGGGSEAFF.

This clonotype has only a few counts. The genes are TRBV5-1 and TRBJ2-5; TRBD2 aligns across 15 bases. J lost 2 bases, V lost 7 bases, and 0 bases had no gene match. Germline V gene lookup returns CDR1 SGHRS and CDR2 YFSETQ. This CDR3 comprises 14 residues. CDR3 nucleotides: TGCGCCAGCGGGACTAGCGGGGGGCAAGAGACCCAGTACTTC. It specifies CASGTSGGQETQYF.

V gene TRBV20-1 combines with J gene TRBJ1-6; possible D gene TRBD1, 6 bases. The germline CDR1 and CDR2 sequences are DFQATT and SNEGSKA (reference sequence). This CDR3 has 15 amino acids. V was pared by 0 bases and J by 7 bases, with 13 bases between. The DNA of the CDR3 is TGCAGTGCTAGAGAGCGGACAGAAGTAAATTCACCCCTCCACTTT. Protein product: CSARERTEVNSPLHF.

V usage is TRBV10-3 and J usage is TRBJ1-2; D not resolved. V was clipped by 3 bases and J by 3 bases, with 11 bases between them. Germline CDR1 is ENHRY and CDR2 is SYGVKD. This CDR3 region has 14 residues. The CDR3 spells CAISDWQIYYGYTF. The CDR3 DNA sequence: TGTGCCATCAGTGATTGGCAGATCTACTATGGCTACACCTTC.

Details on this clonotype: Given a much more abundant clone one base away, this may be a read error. The CDR3 DNA reads as TGTGCCAGCAGTGGCCTTGGGATTCAAGAGACCCAGTTCTTC. Its protein product is CASSGLGIQETQFF. The rearrangement joins TRBV12-3 or TRBV12-4 to TRBJ2-5, with D unclear. TRBJ2-1 explains the end of the DNA better; the J call may be wrong. The CDR3 contains 14 residues.

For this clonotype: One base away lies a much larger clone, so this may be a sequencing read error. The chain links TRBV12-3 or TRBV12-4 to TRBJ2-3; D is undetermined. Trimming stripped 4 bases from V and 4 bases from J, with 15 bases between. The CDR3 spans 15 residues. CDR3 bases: TGTGCCAGCAGTTCCCAGCGATCTATCGCAGATACGCAGTATTTT. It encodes CASSSQRSIADTQYF.

The CDR3 region is CASSIGLTDRNTEAFF. CDR3 DNA sequence: TGTGCCAGTAGTATAGGCCTAACAGACAGGAACACTGAAGCTTTCTTT. J is TRBJ1-1 and V is TRBV19, with a possible D match to TRBD1 (5 bases). The length of the CDR3 is 16 residues. Germline V gene lookup returns CDR1 LNHDA and CDR2 SQIVND (reference sequence). Trimming removed 1 base at V and 1 base at J, with 13 bases between. Drawing the rest from reference TRBV19 and TRBJ1-1, the complete variable domain is DGGITQSPKYLFRKEGQNVTLSCEQNLNHDAMYWYRQDPGQGLRLIYYSQIVNDFQKGDIAEGYSVSREKKESFPLTVTSAQKNPTAFYLCASSIGLTDRNTEAFFGQGTRLTVV.

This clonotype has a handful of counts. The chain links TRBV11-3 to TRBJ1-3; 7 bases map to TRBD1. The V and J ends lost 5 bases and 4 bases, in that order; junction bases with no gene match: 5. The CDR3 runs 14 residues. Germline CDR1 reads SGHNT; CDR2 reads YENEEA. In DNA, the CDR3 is TGTGCCAGCAGCGCGACAGGGCCCGGAAACACCATATATTTT. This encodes CASSATGPGNTIYF. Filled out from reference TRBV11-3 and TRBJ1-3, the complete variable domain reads EAGVVQSPRYKIIEKKQPVAFWCNPISGHNTLYWYLQNLGQGPELLIRYENEEAVDDSQLPKDRFSAERLKGVDSTLKIQPAELGDSAVYLCASSATGPGNTIYFGEGSWLTVV.

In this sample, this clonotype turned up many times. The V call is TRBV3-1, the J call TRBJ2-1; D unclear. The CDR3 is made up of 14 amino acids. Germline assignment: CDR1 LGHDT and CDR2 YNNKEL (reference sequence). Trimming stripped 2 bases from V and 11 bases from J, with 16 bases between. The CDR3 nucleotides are TGTGCCAGCAGCCAATCTCGACTCGTGGGCAAGCAGTTCTTC. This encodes CASSQSRLVGKQFF.

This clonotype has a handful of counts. The CDR3 bases are TGTGCCAGTAGTACCGCAGCCTACTATGGCTACACCTTC. Translating gives CASSTAAYYGYTF. The chain is built from TRBV19 and TRBJ1-2; unclear D gene. The CDR3 has 13 amino acids. Germline V gives CDR1 LNHDA, CDR2 SQIVND (reference sequence). V lost 4 bases to trimming and J lost 3 bases, with 9 bases between them.

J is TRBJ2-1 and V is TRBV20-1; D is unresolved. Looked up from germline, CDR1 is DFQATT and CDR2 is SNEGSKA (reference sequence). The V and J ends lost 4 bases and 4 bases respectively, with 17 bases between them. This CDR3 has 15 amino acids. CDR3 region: CSAKGTQVSYNEQFF. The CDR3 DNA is TGCAGTGCTAAGGGCACCCAGGTCTCTTACAATGAGCAGTTCTTC.

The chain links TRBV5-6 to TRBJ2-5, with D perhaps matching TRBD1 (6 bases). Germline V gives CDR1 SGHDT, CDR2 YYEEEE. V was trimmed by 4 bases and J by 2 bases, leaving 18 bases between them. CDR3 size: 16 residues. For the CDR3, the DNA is TGTGCCAGCAGCAACCCGGGACAACTAGATCAAGAGACCCAGTACTTC. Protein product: CASSNPGQLDQETQYF.

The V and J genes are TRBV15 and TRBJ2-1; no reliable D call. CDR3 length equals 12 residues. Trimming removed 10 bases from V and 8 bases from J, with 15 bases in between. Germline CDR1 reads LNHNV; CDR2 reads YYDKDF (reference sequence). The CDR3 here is CANTGLLHEQFF. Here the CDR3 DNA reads TGTGCCAACACGGGTCTTCTTCATGAGCAGTTCTTC.

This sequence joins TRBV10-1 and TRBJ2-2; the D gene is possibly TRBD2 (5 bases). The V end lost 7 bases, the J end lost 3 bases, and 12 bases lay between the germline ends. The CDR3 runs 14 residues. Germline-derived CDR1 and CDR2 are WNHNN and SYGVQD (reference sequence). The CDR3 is CASTLGADTGELFF. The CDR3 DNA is TGCGCCAGCACTCTCGGAGCGGACACCGGGGAGCTGTTTTTT.

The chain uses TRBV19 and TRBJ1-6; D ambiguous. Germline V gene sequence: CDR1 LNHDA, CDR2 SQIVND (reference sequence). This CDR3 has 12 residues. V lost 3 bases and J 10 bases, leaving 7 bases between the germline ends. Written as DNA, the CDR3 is TGTGCCAGTAGTATCGCGGAGTCACCCCTCCACTTT. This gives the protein CASSIAESPLHF.

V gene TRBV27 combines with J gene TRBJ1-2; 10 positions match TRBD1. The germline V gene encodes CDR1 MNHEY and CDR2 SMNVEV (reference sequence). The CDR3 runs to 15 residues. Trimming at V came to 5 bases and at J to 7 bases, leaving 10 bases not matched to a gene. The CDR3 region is CASSTRRQGAFGYTF. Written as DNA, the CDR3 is TGTGCCAGCAGTACCCGGAGACAGGGGGCTTTTGGCTACACCTTC.

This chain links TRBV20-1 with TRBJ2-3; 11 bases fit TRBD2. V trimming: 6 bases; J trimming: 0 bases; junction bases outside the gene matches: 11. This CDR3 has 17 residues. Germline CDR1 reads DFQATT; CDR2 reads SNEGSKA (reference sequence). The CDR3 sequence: CSALVGTSGASTDTQYF. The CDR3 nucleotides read TGCAGTGCCCTGGTAGGGACTAGCGGAGCTAGCACAGATACGCAGTATTTT.

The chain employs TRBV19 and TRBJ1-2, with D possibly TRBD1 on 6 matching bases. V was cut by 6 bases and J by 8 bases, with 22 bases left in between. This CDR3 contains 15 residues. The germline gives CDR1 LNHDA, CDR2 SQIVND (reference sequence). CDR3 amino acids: CASSPWGLYFIGYTF. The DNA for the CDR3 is TGTGCCAGTAGCCCCTGGGGGCTTTACTTTATAGGCTACACCTTC.

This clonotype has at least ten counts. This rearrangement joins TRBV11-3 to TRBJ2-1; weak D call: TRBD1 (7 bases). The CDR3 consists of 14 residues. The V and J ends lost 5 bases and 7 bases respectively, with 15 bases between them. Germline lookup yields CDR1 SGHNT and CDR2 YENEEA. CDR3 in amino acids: CASSAGGSFNEQFF. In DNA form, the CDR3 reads TGTGCCAGCAGCGCAGGGGGGAGTTTTAATGAGCAGTTCTTC.